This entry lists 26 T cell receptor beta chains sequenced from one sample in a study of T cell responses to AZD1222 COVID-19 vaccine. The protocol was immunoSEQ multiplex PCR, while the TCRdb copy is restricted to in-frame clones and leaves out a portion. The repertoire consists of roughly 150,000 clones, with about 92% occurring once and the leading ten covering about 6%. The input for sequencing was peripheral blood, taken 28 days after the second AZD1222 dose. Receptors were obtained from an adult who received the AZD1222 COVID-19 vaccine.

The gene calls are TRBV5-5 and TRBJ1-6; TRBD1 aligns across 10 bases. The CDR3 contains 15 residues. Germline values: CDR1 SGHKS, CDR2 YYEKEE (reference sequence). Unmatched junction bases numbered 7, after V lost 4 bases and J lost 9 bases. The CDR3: CASSVTGTGVSPLHF. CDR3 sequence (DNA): TGTGCCAGCAGCGTTACCGGGACAGGGGTTTCACCCCTCCACTTT.

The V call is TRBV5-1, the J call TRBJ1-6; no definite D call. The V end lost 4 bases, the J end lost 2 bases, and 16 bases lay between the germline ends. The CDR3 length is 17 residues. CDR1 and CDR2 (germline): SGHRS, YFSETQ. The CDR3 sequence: CASSVQAGSTYNSPLHF. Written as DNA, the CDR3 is TGCGCCAGCAGCGTTCAGGCAGGAAGCACCTATAATTCACCCCTCCACTTT.

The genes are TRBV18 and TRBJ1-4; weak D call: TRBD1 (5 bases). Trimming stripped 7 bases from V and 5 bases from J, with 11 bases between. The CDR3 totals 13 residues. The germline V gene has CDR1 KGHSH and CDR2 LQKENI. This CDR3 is CASFRGRNEKLFF. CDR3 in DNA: TGTGCCAGCTTTCGGGGACGGAATGAAAAACTGTTTTTT.

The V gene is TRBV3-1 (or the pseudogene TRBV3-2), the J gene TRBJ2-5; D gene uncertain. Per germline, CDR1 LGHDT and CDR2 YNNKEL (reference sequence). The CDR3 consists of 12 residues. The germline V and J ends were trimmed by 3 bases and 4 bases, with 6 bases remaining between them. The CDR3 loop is CASSQRGETQYF. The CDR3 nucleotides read TGTGCCAGCAGCCAGCGCGGAGAGACCCAGTACTTC.

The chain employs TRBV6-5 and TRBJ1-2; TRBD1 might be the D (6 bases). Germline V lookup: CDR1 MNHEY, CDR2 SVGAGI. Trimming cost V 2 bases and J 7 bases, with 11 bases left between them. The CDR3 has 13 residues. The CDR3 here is CASSYRGARGYTF. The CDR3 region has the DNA TGTGCCAGCAGTTACCGGGGGGCCCGTGGCTACACCTTC.

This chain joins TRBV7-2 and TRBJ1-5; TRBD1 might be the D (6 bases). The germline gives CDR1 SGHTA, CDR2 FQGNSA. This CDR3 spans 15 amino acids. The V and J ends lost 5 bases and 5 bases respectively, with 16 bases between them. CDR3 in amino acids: CASSNRRGFDQPQHF. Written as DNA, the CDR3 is TGTGCCAGCAGCAACAGGAGGGGGTTTGATCAGCCCCAGCATTTT.

The CDR3 nucleotides read TGTGCCAGCAGTGCCGTCCAGGGTAACTCTAACTATGGCTACACCTTC. It specifies CASSAVQGNSNYGYTF. J is TRBJ1-2 and V is TRBV28, with D possibly TRBD1 on 5 matching bases. Germline values: CDR1 MDHEN, CDR2 SYDVKM. V was cut by 5 bases and J by 0 bases, with 16 bases left in between. CDR3 length: 16 amino acids.

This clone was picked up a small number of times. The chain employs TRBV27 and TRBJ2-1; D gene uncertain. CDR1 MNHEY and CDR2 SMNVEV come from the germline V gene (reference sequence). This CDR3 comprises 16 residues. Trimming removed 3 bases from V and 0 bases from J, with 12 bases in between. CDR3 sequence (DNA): TGTGCCAGCAGTTTCAACTACCCTAGCTCCTACAATGAGCAGTTCTTC. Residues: CASSFNYPSSYNEQFF.

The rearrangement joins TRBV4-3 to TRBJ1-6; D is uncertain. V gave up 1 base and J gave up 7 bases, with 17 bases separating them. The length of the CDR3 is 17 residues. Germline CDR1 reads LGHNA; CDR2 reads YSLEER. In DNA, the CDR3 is TGCGCCAGCAGCCAAGTCGCGTTACAAGCACTCAATTCACCCCTCCACTTT. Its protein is CASSQVALQALNSPLHF.

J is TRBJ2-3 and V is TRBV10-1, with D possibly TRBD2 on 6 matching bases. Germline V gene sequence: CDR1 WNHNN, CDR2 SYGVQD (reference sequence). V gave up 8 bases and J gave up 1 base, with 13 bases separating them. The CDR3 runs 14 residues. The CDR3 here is CASETRLGTDTQYF. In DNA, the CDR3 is TGCGCCAGCGAGACTAGATTGGGCACAGATACGCAGTATTTT.

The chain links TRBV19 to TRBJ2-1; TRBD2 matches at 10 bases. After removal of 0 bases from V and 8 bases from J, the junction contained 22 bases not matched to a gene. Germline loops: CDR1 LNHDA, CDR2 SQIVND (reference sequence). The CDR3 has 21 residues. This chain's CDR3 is CASSIDLLPQLAGVVGDEQFF. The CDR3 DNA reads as TGTGCCAGTAGTATAGATCTATTACCCCAGCTAGCGGGAGTCGTGGGGGATGAGCAGTTCTTC.

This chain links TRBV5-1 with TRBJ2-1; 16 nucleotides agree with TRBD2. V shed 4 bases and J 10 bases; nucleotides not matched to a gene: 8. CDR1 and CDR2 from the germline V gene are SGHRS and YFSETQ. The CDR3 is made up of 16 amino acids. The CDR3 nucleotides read TGCGCCAGCAGCCCGGGACTAGCGGGGGGGCCGGGGGAGCAGTTCTTC. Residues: CASSPGLAGGPGEQFF.

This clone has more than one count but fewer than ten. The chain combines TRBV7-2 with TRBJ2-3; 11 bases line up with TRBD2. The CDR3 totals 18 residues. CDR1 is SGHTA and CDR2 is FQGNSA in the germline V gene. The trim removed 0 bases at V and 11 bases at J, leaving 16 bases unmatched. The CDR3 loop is CASSLAHGTSGSLSGQYF. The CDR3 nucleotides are TGTGCCAGCAGCTTAGCACATGGGACTAGCGGATCCCTCAGTGGGCAGTATTTT.

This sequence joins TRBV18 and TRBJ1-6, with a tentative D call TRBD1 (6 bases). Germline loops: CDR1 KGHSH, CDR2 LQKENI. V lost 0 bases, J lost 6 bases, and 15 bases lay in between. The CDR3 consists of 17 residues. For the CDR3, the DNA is TGTGCCAGCTCACCACCGAACTCCAGGGGCAGTAATTCACCCCTCCACTTT. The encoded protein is CASSPPNSRGSNSPLHF.

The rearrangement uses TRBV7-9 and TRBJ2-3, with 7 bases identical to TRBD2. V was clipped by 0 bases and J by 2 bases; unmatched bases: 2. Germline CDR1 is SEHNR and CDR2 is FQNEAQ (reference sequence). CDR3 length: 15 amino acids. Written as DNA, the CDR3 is TGTGCCAGCAGCTTAGCGGGAGGGGTCACAGATACGCAGTATTTT. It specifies CASSLAGGVTDTQYF.

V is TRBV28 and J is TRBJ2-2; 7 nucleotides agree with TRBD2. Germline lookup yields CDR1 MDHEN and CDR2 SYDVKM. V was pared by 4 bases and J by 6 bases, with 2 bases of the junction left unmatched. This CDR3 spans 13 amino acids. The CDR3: CASSSGLAGELFF. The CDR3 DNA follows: TGTGCCAGCAGTTCCGGACTAGCCGGGGAGCTGTTTTTT.

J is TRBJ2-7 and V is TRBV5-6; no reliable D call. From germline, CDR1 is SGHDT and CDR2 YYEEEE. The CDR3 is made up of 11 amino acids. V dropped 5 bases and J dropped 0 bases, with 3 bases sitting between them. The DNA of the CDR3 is TGTGCCAGCAGTTACTCCTACGAGCAGTACTTC. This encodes CASSYSYEQYF.

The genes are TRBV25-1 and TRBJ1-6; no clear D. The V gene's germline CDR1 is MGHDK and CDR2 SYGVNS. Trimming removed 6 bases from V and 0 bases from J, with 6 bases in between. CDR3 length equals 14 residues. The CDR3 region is CASSLSSYNSPLHF. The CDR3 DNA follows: TGTGCCAGCAGCCTAAGCTCCTATAATTCACCCCTCCACTTT.

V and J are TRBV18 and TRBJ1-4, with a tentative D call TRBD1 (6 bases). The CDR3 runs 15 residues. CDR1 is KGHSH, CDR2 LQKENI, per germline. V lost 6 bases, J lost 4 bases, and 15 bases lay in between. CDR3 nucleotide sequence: TGTGCCAGCTCGCCCGGACAGTTTAGTAATGAAAAACTGTTTTTT. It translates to CASSPGQFSNEKLFF.

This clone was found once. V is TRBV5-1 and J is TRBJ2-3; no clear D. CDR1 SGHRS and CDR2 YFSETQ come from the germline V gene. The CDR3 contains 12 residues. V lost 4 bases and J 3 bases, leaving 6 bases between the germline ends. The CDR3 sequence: CASSLPTDTQYF. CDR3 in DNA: TGCGCCAGCAGCCTTCCGACAGATACGCAGTATTTT.

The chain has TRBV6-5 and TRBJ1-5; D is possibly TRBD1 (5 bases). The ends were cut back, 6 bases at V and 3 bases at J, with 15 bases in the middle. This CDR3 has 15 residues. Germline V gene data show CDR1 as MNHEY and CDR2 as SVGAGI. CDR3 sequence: CASSLIRGYNQPQHF. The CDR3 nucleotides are TGTGCCAGCAGCCTAATTCGGGGCTACAATCAGCCCCAGCATTTT.

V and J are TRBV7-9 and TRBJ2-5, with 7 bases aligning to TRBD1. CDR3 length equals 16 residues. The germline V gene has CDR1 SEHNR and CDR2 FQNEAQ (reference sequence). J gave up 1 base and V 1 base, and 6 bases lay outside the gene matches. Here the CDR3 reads CASSLGDRTGQETQYF. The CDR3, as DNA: TGTGCCAGCAGCTTAGGCGATCGGACAGGCCAAGAGACCCAGTACTTC.

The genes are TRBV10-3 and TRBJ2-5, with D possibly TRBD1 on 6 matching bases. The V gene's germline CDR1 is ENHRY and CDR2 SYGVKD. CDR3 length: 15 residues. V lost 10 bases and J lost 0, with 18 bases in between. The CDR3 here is CANPIPGHDQETQYF. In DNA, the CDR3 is TGTGCCAACCCTATCCCGGGACACGACCAAGAGACCCAGTACTTC.

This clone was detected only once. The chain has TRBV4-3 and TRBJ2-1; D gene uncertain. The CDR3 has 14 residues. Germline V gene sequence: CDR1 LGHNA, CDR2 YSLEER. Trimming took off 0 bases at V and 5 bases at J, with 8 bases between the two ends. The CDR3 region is CASSQEIGNNEQFF. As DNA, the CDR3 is TGCGCCAGCAGCCAAGAAATCGGTAACAATGAGCAGTTCTTC.

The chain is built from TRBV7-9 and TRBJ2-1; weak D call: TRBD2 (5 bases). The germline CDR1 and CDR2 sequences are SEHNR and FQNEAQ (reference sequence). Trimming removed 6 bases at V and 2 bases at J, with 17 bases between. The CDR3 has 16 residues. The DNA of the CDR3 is TGTGCCAGCAGTCCGCTTGGCGGGTCGGCCTACAATGAGCAGTTCTTC. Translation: CASSPLGGSAYNEQFF.

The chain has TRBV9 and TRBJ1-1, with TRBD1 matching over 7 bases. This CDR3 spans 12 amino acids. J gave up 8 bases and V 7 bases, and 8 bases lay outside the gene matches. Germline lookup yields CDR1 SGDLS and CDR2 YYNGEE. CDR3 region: CASSGDSLEAFF. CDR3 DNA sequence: TGTGCCAGCTCAGGGGACAGCTTGGAAGCTTTCTTT.